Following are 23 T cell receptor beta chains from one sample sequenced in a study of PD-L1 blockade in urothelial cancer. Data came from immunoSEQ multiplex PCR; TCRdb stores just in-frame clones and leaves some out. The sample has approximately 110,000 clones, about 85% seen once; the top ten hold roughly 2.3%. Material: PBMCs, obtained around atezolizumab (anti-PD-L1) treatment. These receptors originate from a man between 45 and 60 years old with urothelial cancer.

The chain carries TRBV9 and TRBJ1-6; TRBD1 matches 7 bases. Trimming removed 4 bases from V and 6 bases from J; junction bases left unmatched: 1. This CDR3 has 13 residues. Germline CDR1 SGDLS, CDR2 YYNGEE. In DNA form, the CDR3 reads TGTGCCAGCAGCAGGGGGCCTAATTCACCCCTCCACTTT. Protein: CASSRGPNSPLHF.

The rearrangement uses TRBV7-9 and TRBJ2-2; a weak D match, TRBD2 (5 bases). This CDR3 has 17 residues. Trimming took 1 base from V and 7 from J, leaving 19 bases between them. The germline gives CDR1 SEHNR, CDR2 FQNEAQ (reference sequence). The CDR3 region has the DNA TGTGCCAGCAGCTTAGATGAGGGTCTTGAAATGAGCGGGGAGCTGTTTTTT. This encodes CASSLDEGLEMSGELFF.

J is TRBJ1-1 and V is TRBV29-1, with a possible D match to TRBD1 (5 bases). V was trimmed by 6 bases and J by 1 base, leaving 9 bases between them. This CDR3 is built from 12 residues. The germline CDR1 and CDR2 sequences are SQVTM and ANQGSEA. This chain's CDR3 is CSVHRRNTEAFF. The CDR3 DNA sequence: TGCAGCGTCCACAGGCGGAACACTGAAGCTTTCTTT.

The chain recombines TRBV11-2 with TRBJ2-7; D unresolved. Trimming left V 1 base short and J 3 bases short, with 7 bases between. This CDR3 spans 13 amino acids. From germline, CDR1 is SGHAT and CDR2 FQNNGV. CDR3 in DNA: TGTGCCAGCAGCTTAGCACTAAACTACGAGCAGTACTTC. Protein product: CASSLALNYEQYF.

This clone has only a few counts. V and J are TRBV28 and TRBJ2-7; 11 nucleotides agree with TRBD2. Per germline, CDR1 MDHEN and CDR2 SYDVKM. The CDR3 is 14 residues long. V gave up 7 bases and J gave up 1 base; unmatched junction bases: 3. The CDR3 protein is CASNRLAGSYEQYF. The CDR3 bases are TGTGCCAGCAACAGACTAGCGGGGTCCTACGAGCAGTACTTC. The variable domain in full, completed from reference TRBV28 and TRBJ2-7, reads DVKVTQSSRYLVKRTGEKVFLECVQDMDHENMFWYRQDPGLGLRLIYFSYDVKMKEKGDIPEGYSVSREKKERFSLILESASTNQTSMYLCASNRLAGSYEQYFGPGTRLTVT.

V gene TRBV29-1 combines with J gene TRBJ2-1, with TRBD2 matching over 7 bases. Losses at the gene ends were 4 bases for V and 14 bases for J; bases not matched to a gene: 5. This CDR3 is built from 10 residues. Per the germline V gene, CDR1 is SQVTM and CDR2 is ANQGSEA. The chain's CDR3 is CSVVAGEKFF. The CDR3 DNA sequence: TGCAGCGTTGTGGCGGGGGAGAAGTTCTTC.

The CDR3 DNA is TGCGCCAGCAGCGCGGCGTCAGTACCCGCAGATACGCAGTATTTT. Its protein is CASSAASVPADTQYF. The V call is TRBV5-1, the J call TRBJ2-3; D uncertain. The germline V gene has CDR1 SGHRS and CDR2 YFSETQ. Trimming took 4 bases from V and 4 from J, leaving 16 bases between them. This CDR3 comprises 15 residues.

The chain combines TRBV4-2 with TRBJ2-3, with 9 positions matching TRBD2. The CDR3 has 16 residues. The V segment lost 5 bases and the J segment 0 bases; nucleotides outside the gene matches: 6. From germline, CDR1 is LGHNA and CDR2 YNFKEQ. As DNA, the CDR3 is TGTGCCAGCAGCTCAAGAACTAGCGGGAGCACAGATACGCAGTATTTT. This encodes CASSSRTSGSTDTQYF.

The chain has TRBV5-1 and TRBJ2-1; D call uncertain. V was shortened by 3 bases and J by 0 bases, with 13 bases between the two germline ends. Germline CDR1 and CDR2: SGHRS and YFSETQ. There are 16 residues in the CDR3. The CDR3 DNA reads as TGCGCCAGCAGCTCCGAGATAATGAGCTCCTACAATGAGCAGTTCTTC. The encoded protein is CASSSEIMSSYNEQFF.

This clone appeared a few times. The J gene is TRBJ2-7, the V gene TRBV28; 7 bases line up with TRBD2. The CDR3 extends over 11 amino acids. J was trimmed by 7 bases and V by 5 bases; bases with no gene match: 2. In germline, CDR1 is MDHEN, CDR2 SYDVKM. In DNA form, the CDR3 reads TGTGCCAGCAGTCAACTAGCGGAGCAGTACTTC. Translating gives CASSQLAEQYF.

CDR3 DNA: TGTGCCAGCAGTTTGTCGGATGGCTACACCTTC. This gives the protein CASSLSDGYTF. The J gene is TRBJ1-2, the V gene TRBV28; D call uncertain. This CDR3 region has 11 residues. Trimming left V 3 bases short and J 6 bases short, with 5 bases between. The germline V gene has CDR1 MDHEN and CDR2 SYDVKM.

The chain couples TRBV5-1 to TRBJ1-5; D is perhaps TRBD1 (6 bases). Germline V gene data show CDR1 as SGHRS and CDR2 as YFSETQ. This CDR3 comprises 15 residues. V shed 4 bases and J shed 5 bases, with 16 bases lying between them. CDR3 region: CASSLRGQLDQPQHF. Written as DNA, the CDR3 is TGCGCCAGCAGCCTCAGAGGACAGTTGGATCAGCCCCAGCATTTT.

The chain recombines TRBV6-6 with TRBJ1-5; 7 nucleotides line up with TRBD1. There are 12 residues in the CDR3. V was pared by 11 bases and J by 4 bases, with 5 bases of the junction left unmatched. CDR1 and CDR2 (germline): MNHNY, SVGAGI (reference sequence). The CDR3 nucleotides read TGTGCCTCCGGGACAGCTAATCAGCCCCAGCATTTT. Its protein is CASGTANQPQHF.

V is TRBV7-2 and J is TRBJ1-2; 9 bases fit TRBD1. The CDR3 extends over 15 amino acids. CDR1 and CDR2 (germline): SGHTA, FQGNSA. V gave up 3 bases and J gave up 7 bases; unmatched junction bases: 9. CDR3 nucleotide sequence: TGTGCCAGCAGCTTTTCTTCTCGGACAGGGGCTGGCTACACCTTC. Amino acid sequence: CASSFSSRTGAGYTF.

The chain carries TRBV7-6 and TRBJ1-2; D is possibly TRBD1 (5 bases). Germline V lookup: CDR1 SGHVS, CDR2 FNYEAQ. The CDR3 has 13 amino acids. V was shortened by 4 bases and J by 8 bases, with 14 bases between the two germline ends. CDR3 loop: CASSSDGAGGYTF. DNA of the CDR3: TGTGCCAGCAGCTCGGACGGGGCGGGAGGCTACACCTTC.

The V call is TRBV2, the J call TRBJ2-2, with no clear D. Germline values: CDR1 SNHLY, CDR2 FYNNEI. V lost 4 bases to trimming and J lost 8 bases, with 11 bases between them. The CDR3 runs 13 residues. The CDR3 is CASSGKTSGELFF. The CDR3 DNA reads TGTGCCAGCAGTGGAAAGACATCAGGGGAGCTGTTTTTT.

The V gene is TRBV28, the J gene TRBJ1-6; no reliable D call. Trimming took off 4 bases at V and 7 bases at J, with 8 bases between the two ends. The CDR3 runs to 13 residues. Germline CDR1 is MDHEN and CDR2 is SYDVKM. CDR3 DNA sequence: TGTGCCAGCAGTTACCAGAAGAATTCACCCCTCCACTTT. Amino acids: CASSYQKNSPLHF.

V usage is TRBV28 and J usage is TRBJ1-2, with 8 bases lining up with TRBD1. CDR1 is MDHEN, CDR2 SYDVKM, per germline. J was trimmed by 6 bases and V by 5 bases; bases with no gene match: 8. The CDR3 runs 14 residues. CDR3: CASSPSDRVDGYTF. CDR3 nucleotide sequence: TGTGCCAGCAGTCCGTCGGACAGGGTGGATGGCTACACCTTC.

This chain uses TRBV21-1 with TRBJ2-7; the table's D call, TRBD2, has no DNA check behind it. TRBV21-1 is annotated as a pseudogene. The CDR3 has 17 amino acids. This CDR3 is CASSKATSRVRYYEQYF. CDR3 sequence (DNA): TGTGCCAGCAGCAAGGCGACTAGTCGAGTAAGATACTACGAGCAGTACTTC.

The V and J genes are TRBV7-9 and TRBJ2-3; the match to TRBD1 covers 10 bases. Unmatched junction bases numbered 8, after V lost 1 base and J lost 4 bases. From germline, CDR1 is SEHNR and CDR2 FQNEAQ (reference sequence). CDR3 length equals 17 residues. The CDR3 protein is CASSLVTGTGAADTQYF. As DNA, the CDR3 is TGTGCCAGCAGCTTAGTCACCGGGACAGGGGCGGCAGATACGCAGTATTTT.

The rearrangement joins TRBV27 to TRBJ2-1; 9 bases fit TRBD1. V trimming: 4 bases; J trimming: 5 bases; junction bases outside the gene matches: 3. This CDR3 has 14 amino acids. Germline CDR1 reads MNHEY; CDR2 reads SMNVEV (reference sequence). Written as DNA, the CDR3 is TGTGCCAGCAGTTCGGGACAGGGCAACAATGAGCAGTTCTTC. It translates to CASSSGQGNNEQFF.

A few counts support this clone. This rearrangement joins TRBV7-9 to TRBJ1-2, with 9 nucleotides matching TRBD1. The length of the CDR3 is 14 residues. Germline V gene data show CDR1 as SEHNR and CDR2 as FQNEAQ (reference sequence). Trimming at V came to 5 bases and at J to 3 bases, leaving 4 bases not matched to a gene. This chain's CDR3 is CASSTTGGDYGYTF. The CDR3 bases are TGTGCCAGCAGCACCACAGGGGGCGACTATGGCTACACCTTC.

In DNA, the CDR3 is TGTGCCACCAGCAGAGGACATAGCGGGAGGTACACAGATACGCAGTATTTT. It yields the protein CATSRGHSGRYTDTQYF. The chain carries TRBV15 and TRBJ2-3, with TRBD2 matching 10 bases. This CDR3 contains 17 residues. Looked up from germline, CDR1 is LNHNV and CDR2 is YYDKDF (reference sequence). Trimming took 1 base from V and 2 from J; bases not matched to a gene: 6.